The 18 T cell receptor beta chains listed next were all sequenced from one sample in a study of blood T cell repertoires in COVID-19. Clones were sequenced by immunoSEQ multiplex PCR, and TCRdb holds only the in-frame ones, with some missing. In the table there are about 68,000 clones, 86% of which are singletons. Sequenced sample: peripheral blood. The receptor source for this set is a man younger than 45 with acute or convalescent COVID-19.

V gene TRBV7-8 combines with J gene TRBJ1-5, with D hard to call. Germline CDR1 reads SGHVS; CDR2 reads FQNEAQ. Trimming left V 4 bases short and J 0 bases short, with 4 bases between. This CDR3 spans 13 amino acids. In DNA form, the CDR3 reads TGTGCCAGCAGCTCTAATAGCAATCAGCCCCAGCATTTT. This codes for CASSSNSNQPQHF.

This chain joins TRBV7-9 and TRBJ1-6, with D possibly being TRBD1 (6 bases). The CDR3 runs 15 residues. Between the trimmed V and J ends, which lost 5 bases and 4 bases, there was a span of 12 bases. Germline V CDR1 and CDR2: SEHNR, FQNEAQ (reference sequence). The DNA for the CDR3 is TGTGCCAGCAGCCTCACGGACAGTTATAATTCACCCCTCCACTTT. Its protein product is CASSLTDSYNSPLHF.

This chain joins TRBV4-1 and TRBJ1-6; 9 bases are a match to TRBD1. The germline gives CDR1 MGHRA, CDR2 YSYEKL. CDR3 length: 17 residues. With V trimmed by 2 bases and J by 9 bases, 11 bases remained unmatched. CDR3 DNA: TGCGCCAGCAGCCAAACGATCGACAGGGGGTTTGCTTCACCCCTCCACTTT. Its protein product is CASSQTIDRGFASPLHF.

The chain is built from TRBV4-3 and TRBJ2-7; possible D gene TRBD2, 5 bases. The ends were cut back, 1 base at V and 3 bases at J, with 10 bases in the middle. CDR1 and CDR2 from the germline V gene are LGHNA and YSLEER. This CDR3 region has 14 residues. The CDR3 reads CASSQGLASYEQYF. CDR3 sequence (DNA): TGCGCCAGCAGCCAAGGGCTAGCAAGCTACGAGCAGTACTTC.

This rearrangement joins TRBV11-2 to TRBJ2-3; D call uncertain. Germline V gene lookup returns CDR1 SGHAT and CDR2 FQNNGV. CDR3 length: 14 residues. V lost 6 bases to trimming and J lost 4 bases, with 14 bases between them. CDR3 nucleotides: TGTGCCAGCAGTAAAATTATAACGGCAGATACGCAGTATTTT. Protein product: CASSKIITADTQYF. Complete variable domain (other parts from reference TRBV11-2 and TRBJ2-3): EAGVAQSPRYKIIEKRQSVAFWCNPISGHATLYWYQQILGQGPKLLIQFQNNGVVDDSQLPKDRFSAERLKGVDSTLKIQPAKLEDSAVYLCASSKIITADTQYFGPGTRLTVL.

The rearrangement joins TRBV5-1 to TRBJ2-1, with D perhaps TRBD2 (6 bases). Trimming shortened V by 4 bases and J by 6 bases, and 11 bases separated the two germline ends. Germline V gives CDR1 SGHRS, CDR2 YFSETQ. The CDR3 runs to 13 residues. The CDR3 nucleotides are TGCGCCAGCAGCCGTGCGGGGTTCAATGAGCAGTTCTTC. Its translation: CASSRAGFNEQFF.

The V gene is TRBV28, the J gene TRBJ1-6; D is unresolved. The CDR3 totals 12 residues. The V and J ends lost 5 bases and 7 bases respectively, with 6 bases between them. Germline CDR1 MDHEN, CDR2 SYDVKM. CDR3 nucleotide sequence: TGTGCCAGCAGTATCCCAAATTCACCCCTCCACTTT. Protein product: CASSIPNSPLHF. The full variable domain, with the rest looked up from reference TRBV28 and TRBJ1-6, is DVKVTQSSRYLVKRTGEKVFLECVQDMDHENMFWYRQDPGLGLRLIYFSYDVKMKEKGDIPEGYSVSREKKERFSLILESASTNQTSMYLCASSIPNSPLHFGNGTRLTVT.

V usage is TRBV11-2 and J usage is TRBJ2-5, with 7 bases lining up with TRBD2. Looked up from germline, CDR1 is SGHAT and CDR2 is FQNNGV. There are 15 residues in the CDR3. Losses at the gene ends were 5 bases for V and 3 bases for J; bases not matched to a gene: 9. The CDR3 coding sequence is TGTGCCAGCAGCCGAACTTATGCGGGGGAAGAGACCCAGTACTTC. Translating gives CASSRTYAGEETQYF.

The V gene is TRBV4-2, the J gene TRBJ2-6; 8 nucleotides match TRBD2. This CDR3 is built from 16 residues. The V gene end was trimmed by 0 bases and the J gene end by 2 bases; junction bases not matched to a gene: 0. The germline CDR1 and CDR2 sequences are LGHNA and YNFKEQ. CDR3 amino acids: CASSQDSGTGANVLTF. The CDR3 nucleotides are TGTGCCAGCAGCCAAGATAGCGGGACTGGGGCCAACGTCCTGACTTTC.

This clone was seen just once. The chain links TRBV5-4 to TRBJ2-3; a weak D match, TRBD2 (6 bases). CDR1 is SGHNT and CDR2 is YYREEE in the germline V gene (reference sequence). CDR3 length equals 14 residues. Trimming removed 4 bases from V and 5 bases from J, with 14 bases in between. The CDR3 DNA is TGTGCCAGCAGCCTCCGGCGGGGTCAAGATACGCAGTATTTT. As protein: CASSLRRGQDTQYF.

This clone was observed a single time. The rearrangement links TRBV5-1 to TRBJ2-7; TRBD2 agrees at 11 bases. Germline CDR1 and CDR2: SGHRS and YFSETQ. CDR3 length: 18 amino acids. V was clipped by 1 base and J by 4 bases; unmatched bases: 13. The CDR3 region is CASSLRGLLTSGIYEQYF. The CDR3 DNA is TGCGCCAGCAGCTTGAGGGGACTACTGACTAGCGGGATTTACGAGCAGTACTTC. Complete variable domain (other parts from reference TRBV5-1 and TRBJ2-7): KAGVTQTPRYLIKTRGQQVTLSCSPISGHRSVSWYQQTPGQGLQFLFEYFSETQRNKGNFPGRFSGRQFSNSRSEMNVSTLELGDSALYLCASSLRGLLTSGIYEQYFGPGTRLTVT.

The chain joins TRBV5-1 to TRBJ2-3; D is ambiguous. V was shortened by 0 bases and J by 2 bases, with 7 bases between the two germline ends. CDR3 length equals 14 residues. Germline CDR1 SGHRS, CDR2 YFSETQ. CDR3 amino acids: CASSLGTVTDTQYF. The DNA for the CDR3 is TGCGCCAGCAGCTTGGGCACAGTCACAGATACGCAGTATTTT.

The rearrangement uses TRBV2 and TRBJ1-2; a possible D gene is TRBD1 (5 bases). Trimming took 4 bases from V and 8 from J, leaving 11 bases between them. Germline CDR1 SNHLY, CDR2 FYNNEI. The CDR3 consists of 12 residues. The CDR3 protein is CASSVRGWGYTF. Here the CDR3 DNA reads TGTGCCAGCAGTGTAAGGGGCTGGGGCTACACCTTC.

This clone was seen a few times. The chain links TRBV11-2 to TRBJ1-2; D unresolved. Germline V lookup: CDR1 SGHAT, CDR2 FQNNGV. V lost 7 bases to trimming and J lost 5 bases, with 23 bases between them. The CDR3 is 16 amino acids. The CDR3 nucleotides read TGTGCCAGCAAAGAGGGCCCGGGAGCGGCTGTATATGGCTACACCTTC. Protein product: CASKEGPGAAVYGYTF.

The V call is TRBV29-1, the J call TRBJ1-2, with 8 bases identical to TRBD1. The CDR3 runs to 11 residues. CDR1 and CDR2 (germline): SQVTM, ANQGSEA. J was trimmed by 8 bases and V by 5 bases; bases with no gene match: 4. The CDR3 spells CSVSGGGGYTF. CDR3 in DNA: TGCAGCGTTTCAGGGGGCGGCGGCTACACCTTC.

The V and J genes are TRBV5-1 and TRBJ2-1; 10 bases map to TRBD2. The germline CDR1 and CDR2 sequences are SGHRS and YFSETQ. The trim removed 4 bases at V and 1 base at J, leaving 2 bases unmatched. There are 15 residues in the CDR3. This CDR3 reads CASSPTSGSYNEQFF. The CDR3 nucleotides are TGCGCCAGCAGCCCGACTAGCGGGTCCTACAATGAGCAGTTCTTC.

This clone has just one count. The chain is built from TRBV5-1 and TRBJ2-1; tentative D call: TRBD2 (6 bases). The length of the CDR3 is 15 residues. In germline, CDR1 is SGHRS, CDR2 YFSETQ. Trimming took 2 bases from V and 3 from J, leaving 12 bases between them. The DNA of the CDR3 is TGCGCCAGCAGCTTTAGCGGAAAGTTCTACAATGAGCAGTTCTTC. Protein: CASSFSGKFYNEQFF.

V and J are TRBV4-1 and TRBJ2-7; possibly TRBD2 for D (6 bases). From germline, CDR1 is MGHRA and CDR2 YSYEKL. Trimming took 0 bases from V and 9 from J, leaving 18 bases between them. The CDR3 runs to 15 residues. The CDR3 loop reads CASSQEGGGLRGQYF. The CDR3 DNA reads TGCGCCAGCAGCCAAGAGGGAGGAGGACTACGTGGGCAGTACTTC.